The present TCR beta chain was sequenced within a study of technical replicates of blood from a few donors. Sequenced by immunoSEQ multiplex PCR; TCRdb stores in-frame clones only, minus some. Seen here are over 10,000 clones, around 85% observed once, and the top ten hold 11%. Sequenced input: PBMCs. The sequence was obtained from a human donor in good health.

CDR3 in DNA: TGTGCCAGCAGTCCCCGGGGGTCCAAGGCCTACAATGAGCAGTTCTTC. Protein sequence: CASSPRGSKAYNEQFF. V gene TRBV28 combines with J gene TRBJ2-1, with D maybe TRBD2 (6 bases). CDR1 is MDHEN, CDR2 SYDVKM, per germline. CDR3 length: 16 amino acids. Trimming stripped 5 bases from V and 2 bases from J, with 16 bases between.